The clone carrying this TCR beta chain was seen many times. The TCR beta CDR3 regions underwent amplification from RNA transcripts. The first round was an RT-PCR with HTBI primers, and the second round was a multiplex PCR. TCRdb re-called the multiplex PCR reads through MiXCR, storing one row per CDR3 protein. The sample contains 150,000 to 200,000 distinct CDR3 sequences, 30% to 45% of which appear only once. This specimen belongs to a study of Graves' ophthalmopathy and Graves' hyperthyroidism. The CDR3 spans 14 residues. V was cut by 5 bases and J by 5 bases, with 15 bases left in between. CDR1 and CDR2 from the germline V gene are LGHNA and YSLEER.

The V call is TRBV4-3, the J call TRBJ2-5; the D gene could be TRBD1 or TRBD2 (5 bases each). Sequenced sample: peripheral blood. This TCR derives from a young man with Graves' ophthalmopathy. Here the CDR3 DNA reads TGCGCCAGCAGCACCTCCCGGGACGTGGAGACCCAGTACTTC. Protein product: CASSTSRDVETQYF.